This T cell receptor beta chain was obtained from a study of Graves' ophthalmopathy and Graves' hyperthyroidism. Turning to the study itself: Samples of peripheral blood were obtained at initial diagnosis, prior to treatment of any kind. Overall study findings and caveats: A classifier, a 13-signature model, separated ophthalmopathy from stable hyperthyroidism with 87.88% sensitivity and 81.08% specificity.

This clonotype has a count of ten or more. The antigen is unknown. Other autoimmune diseases, uncontrolled infections, pregnancy and lactation each led to patient exclusion. Clinical symptoms, serum thyroxine, TRAb, thyroid ultrasound and orbital computed tomography were relied on for diagnosis. TCR beta CDR3 regions were amplified from RNA transcripts. In the first round, RT-PCR was carried out with HTBI primers, and a multiplex PCR formed the second round. In TCRdb, the multiplex PCR reads were re-called with MiXCR into one record per CDR3 protein. The sample lists approximately 460,000 distinct CDR3 sequences, approximately 15% occurring once. The CDR3 contains 12 residues. Germline V gene sequence: CDR1 DFQATT, CDR2 SNEGSKA (reference sequence). Trimming took off 5 bases at V and 2 bases at J, with 9 bases between the two ends.

This TCR came from a young woman with Graves' ophthalmopathy. The sequenced material came from blood. The chain combines TRBV20-1 with TRBJ2-5; possible D gene TRBD2, 5 bases. CDR3 loop: CSALRGQETQYF. CDR3 DNA: TGCAGTGCTCTGAGAGGGCAAGAGACCCAGTACTTC.